The 4 T cell receptor beta chains given below trace back to one sample, sequenced in a study of T cells after yellow fever vaccination. TCRdb redid the calling of the 5' RACE reads with MiXCR, one entry per CDR3 protein. The sample consists of about 320,000 distinct CDR3 sequences, roughly 7% of them appearing once. The sequencing used PBMCs, collected 35 to 50 days after the first yellow fever vaccination. The receptors originated from a young man who received the YFV17D yellow fever vaccine.

Points on this clonotype: A junction end diverges from the germline sequence, so it may reflect a read error. The chain is built from TRBV20-1 and TRBJ2-3; the match to TRBD2 covers 10 bases. Germline CDR1 reads DFQATT; CDR2 reads SNEGSKA (reference sequence). CDR3 length: 16 amino acids. CDR3 DNA sequence: TGCTGTGCTAGAGAAATGCTAGCGGGGGACCCAGATACGCAGTATTTT. It translates to CCAREMLAGDPDTQYF.

This clonotype was detected ten times or more. The gene calls are TRBV7-2 and TRBJ2-7; the D gene is possibly TRBD1 (7 bases). CDR3 length: 15 residues. The V end was cut by 5 bases, the J end by 2 bases, with 16 bases between. Germline-derived CDR1 and CDR2 are SGHTA and FQGNSA. CDR3 amino acids: CASSPRGTVTYEQYF. CDR3 DNA sequence: TGTGCCAGCAGCCCCCGGGGGACAGTCACCTACGAGCAGTACTTC.

This clonotype was counted at least ten times. The chain couples TRBV5-6 to TRBJ2-1; a weak D match, TRBD1 (6 bases). Germline CDR1 and CDR2: SGHDT and YYEEEE. V lost 1 base, J lost 7 bases, and 9 bases lay in between. CDR3 size: 13 residues. The CDR3 protein is CASSLTGTNEQFF. CDR3 DNA sequence: TGTGCCAGCAGCTTGACAGGGACGAATGAGCAGTTCTTC.

The sample holds a few counts of this clonotype. The rearrangement links TRBV7-2 to TRBJ1-6; no clear D gene. This CDR3 spans 13 amino acids. Per germline, CDR1 SGHTA and CDR2 FQGNSA. The V end lost 3 bases, the J end lost 7 bases, and 7 bases lay between the germline ends. The CDR3 nucleotides read TGTGCCAGCAGCTTCTTCTCCAATTCACCCCTCCACTTT. It yields the protein CASSFFSNSPLHF. Drawing the rest from reference TRBV7-2 and TRBJ1-6, the complete variable domain is GAGVSQSPSNKVTEKGKDVELRCDPISGHTALYWYRQSLGQGLEFLIYFQGNSAPDKSGLPSDRFSAERTGGSVSTLTIQRTQQEDSAVYLCASSFFSNSPLHFGNGTRLTVT.